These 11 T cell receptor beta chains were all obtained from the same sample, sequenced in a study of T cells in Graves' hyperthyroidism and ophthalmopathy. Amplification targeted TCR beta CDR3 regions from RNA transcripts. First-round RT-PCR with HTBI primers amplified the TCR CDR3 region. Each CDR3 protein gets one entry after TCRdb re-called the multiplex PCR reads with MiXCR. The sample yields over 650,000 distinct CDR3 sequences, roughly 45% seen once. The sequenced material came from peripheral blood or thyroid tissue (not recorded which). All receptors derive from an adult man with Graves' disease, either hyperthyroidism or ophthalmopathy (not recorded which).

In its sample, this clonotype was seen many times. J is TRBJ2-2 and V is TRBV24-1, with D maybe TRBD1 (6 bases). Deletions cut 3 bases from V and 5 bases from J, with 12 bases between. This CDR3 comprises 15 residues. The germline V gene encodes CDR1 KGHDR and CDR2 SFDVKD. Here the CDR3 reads CATSDDNRVTGELFF. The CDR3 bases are TGTGCCACCAGTGATGATAACAGGGTGACCGGGGAGCTGTTTTTT.

DNA of the CDR3: TGTGCCAGCAAAACTGTGGGAGGCGGCTATAATTCACCCCTCCACTTT. As protein: CASKTVGGGYNSPLHF. The V gene is TRBV25-1, the J gene TRBJ1-6, with no clear D. Germline V lookup: CDR1 MGHDK, CDR2 SYGVNS. This CDR3 spans 16 amino acids. V lost 7 bases and J lost 3, with 16 bases in between.

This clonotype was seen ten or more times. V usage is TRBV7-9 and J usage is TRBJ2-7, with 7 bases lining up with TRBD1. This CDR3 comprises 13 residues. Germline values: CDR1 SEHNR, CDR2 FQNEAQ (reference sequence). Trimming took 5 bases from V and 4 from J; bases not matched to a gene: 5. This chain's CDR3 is CASSPRQGYEQYF. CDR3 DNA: TGTGCCAGCAGCCCACGACAGGGTTACGAGCAGTACTTC.

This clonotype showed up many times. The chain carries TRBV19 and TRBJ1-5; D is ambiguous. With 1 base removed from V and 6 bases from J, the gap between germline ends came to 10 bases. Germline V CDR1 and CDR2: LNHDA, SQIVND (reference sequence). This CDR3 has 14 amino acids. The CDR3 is CASSIGQAGQPQHF. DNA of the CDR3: TGTGCCAGTAGTATAGGGCAGGCTGGTCAGCCCCAGCATTTT.

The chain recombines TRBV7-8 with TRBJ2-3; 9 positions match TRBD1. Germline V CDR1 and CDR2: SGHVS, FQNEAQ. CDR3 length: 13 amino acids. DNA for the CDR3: TGTGGCGCCGGGACAGGGTCCCCAGATACGCAGTATTTT. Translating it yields CGAGTGSPDTQYF.

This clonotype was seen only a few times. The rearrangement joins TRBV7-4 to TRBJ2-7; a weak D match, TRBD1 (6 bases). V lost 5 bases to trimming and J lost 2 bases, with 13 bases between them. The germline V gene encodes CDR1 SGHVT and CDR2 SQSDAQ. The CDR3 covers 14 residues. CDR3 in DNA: TGTGCCAGCAGCGTAGGGGGTAGGACCTACGAGCAGTACTTC. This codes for CASSVGGRTYEQYF.

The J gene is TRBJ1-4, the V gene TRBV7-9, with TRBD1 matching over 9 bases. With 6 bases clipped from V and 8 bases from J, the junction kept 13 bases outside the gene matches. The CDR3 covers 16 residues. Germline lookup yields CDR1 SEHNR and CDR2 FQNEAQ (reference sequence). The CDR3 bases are TGTGCCAGCAGTTCCCCCGGGACAGGGACGGTGGAAAAACTGTTTTTT. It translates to CASSSPGTGTVEKLFF.

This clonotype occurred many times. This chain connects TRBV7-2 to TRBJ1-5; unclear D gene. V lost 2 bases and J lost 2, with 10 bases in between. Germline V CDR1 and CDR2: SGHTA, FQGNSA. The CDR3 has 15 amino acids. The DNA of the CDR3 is TGTGCCAGCAGCTTACAGGTGTGGGGCAATCAGCCCCAGCATTTT. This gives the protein CASSLQVWGNQPQHF.

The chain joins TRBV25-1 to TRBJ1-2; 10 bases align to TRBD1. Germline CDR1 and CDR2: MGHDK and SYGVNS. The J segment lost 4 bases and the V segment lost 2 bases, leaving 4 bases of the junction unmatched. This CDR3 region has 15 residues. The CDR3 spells CASSEVTGGIYGYTF. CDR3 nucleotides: TGTGCCAGCAGTGAAGTGACAGGGGGCATCTATGGCTACACCTTC.

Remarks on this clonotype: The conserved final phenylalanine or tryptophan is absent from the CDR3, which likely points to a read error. CDR3 bases: TGCAGTGCCAACGATCGGGTGAATCAGCCCCAGCATCTT. It is translated as CSANDRVNQPQHL. The chain is built from TRBV20-1 and TRBJ1-5; D is uncertain. CDR1 DFQATT and CDR2 SNEGSKA come from the germline V gene (reference sequence). There are 13 residues in the CDR3. Trimming removed 6 bases at V and 4 bases at J, with 13 bases between.

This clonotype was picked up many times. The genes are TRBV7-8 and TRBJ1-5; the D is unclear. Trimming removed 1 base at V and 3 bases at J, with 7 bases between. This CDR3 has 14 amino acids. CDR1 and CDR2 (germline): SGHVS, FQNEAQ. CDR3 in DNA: TGTGCCAGCAGCTTAGTGCGGAACAATCAGCCCCAGCATTTT. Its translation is CASSLVRNNQPQHF.